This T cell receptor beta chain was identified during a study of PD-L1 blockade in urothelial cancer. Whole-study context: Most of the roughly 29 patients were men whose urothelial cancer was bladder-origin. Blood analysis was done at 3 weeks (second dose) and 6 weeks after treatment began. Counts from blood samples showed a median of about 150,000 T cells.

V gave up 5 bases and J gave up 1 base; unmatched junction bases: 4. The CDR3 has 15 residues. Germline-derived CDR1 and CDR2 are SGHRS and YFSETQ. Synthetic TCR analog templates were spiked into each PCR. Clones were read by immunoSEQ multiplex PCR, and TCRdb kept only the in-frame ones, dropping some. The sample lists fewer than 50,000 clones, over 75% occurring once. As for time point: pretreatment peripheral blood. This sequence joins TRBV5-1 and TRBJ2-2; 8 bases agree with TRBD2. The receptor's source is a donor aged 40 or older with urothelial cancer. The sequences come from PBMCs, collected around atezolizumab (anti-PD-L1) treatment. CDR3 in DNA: TGCGCCAGCAGTTCGAGCGGGAGGAACACCGGGGAGCTGTTTTTT. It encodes CASSSSGRNTGELFF.